Sequencing of this T cell receptor (beta chain) was carried out in a study of cytomegalovirus exposure and HLA in healthy donors (dated by TCRdb to the late 2010s). With regard to the full study: In an earlier analysis of 450 to 750 of the donors, around 300 Gb of sequence data and some 120 million unique TCR beta sequences from 150 million to 200 million T cells were reported. An early release covering 550 to 650 HLA-typed donors comprised about 300 gigabases of sequencing data and some 79 million unique TCR sequences. The genetic ancestry cluster associated with self-reported Caucasian donors included roughly 84% of the roughly 400 genotyped donors. The study aimed to test whether cataloging public T cell receptors could reveal signatures of past pathogen exposure. The study used immunosequencing to profile the T cell repertoires of hundreds of subjects and linked those repertoires to cytomegalovirus serostatus. In addition to the first cohort of several hundred subjects, a separate validation cohort of approximately 110 different subjects was used. To predict cytomegalovirus infection status, the study brought together high-throughput TCR immunosequencing, statistical association of individual TCRs with disease status, and machine learning. A later analysis re-analyzed previously published TCR beta repertoires from about 600 donors and added high-resolution HLA genotyping to study TCR occurrence patterns. In the later analysis, no new phenotypic data were used to find candidate immune exposures; instead, reliance was placed on TCR beta sequences and their occurrence across donors. An earlier analysis of 450 to 750 of the donors used high-throughput TCR beta sequencing to judge whether each TCR beta V gene segment behaved as functional or pseudogenic. Donor age, sex, ethnicity and CMV serostatus were compiled alongside the repertoire data. Genome-wide SNP genotypes for about 65% of the roughly 700 donors were used in a later genetic analysis, which treated that subset as a discovery cohort. Every discovery cohort repertoire had been produced on one sequencing platform. HLA typing included class I and class II loci at four-digit resolution. The number of donors typed differed by locus, with about 629-640 for A, B, C, DRB1 and DQB1, 522 for DQA1, 600 to 610 for DPA1, and around 430 for DPB1. About five DR-DQ haplotypes were treated as single units for association and clustering because of strong linkage in the cohort. Among about 400 genotyped donors of the cohort, an average of approximately 240,000 unique TCR beta nucleotide sequences was sequenced per donor, of which approximately 19% were non-productive. What the research found in general, with its limitations: Linkage disequilibrium might explain the correlated functional status among segregating V segments, but an unknown experimental factor could not be ruled out. In vitro tests confirmed that a few of the cytomegalovirus-associated TCR beta chains recognize cytomegalovirus antigens. In a later analysis, TCR association rates were found to vary across HLA loci, with the most associated TCRs seen for DRB1 alleles and the fewest for HLA-C alleles. At a false discovery rate of 0.05, a later analysis linked about 17,000 TCR beta sequences to specific HLA alleles. In a later analysis, most CMV-associated TCR beta chains were found to appear HLA-restricted, with HLA associations seemingly driven largely by CMV exposure. The authors suggested that the approach could potentially be generalized to other disease states and immunological phenotypes. The 87-base-pair reads could not distinguish some IMGT-functional V segments, including TRBV6-2 and TRBV6-3, so those segments were excluded. When HLA alleles, especially DR and DQ, strongly co-occurred, TCR associations were difficult to assign to individual alleles. In a later analysis, several top co-occurrence clusters were reported to appear linked to parvovirus B19, influenza, CMV and Epstein-Barr virus. A cluster of highly shared sequence variants was judged likely to be a technical artifact of the sequencing pipeline. Across donors, most TCR sequences were observed very rarely, whereas some public TCRs were present in many individuals. For the cohort, immune exposure information was limited to CMV serostatus. A further reported finding was that TCR beta sequences accurately predicted the HLA-A and HLA-B alleles for most subjects in the first cohort. An earlier analysis of approximately 540 of the donors showed that most TCR beta V segments appeared in productive rearrangements either about 87% or about 30% of the time, which broadly matched IMGT annotations. The study gave a list of around 170 TCR beta chains associated with cytomegalovirus. In a later analysis, HLA-associated TCR beta chains showed more clonal expansion and lower generation probabilities than non-associated chains that were equally common. In both the original and validation cohorts, the classifier was reported to diagnose cytomegalovirus status with high specificity and sensitivity. Because HLA typing was missing for some donors at each locus, association tests included only the typed subset. Sequencing depth was assumed to be roughly uniform across donors in the presence/absence analyses, though that assumption may not hold. Because counts were too low, about 18 rarely observed V segments, including chromosome 9 orphons, were excluded from the earlier analysis of around 640 of the donors. A later genetic analysis reported fewer N-insertions in productive TCRs among donors in an Asian-associated ancestry cluster than the approximately 700-donor mean. The cohort was sequenced for TCR beta chains only, and without alpha or paired-chain data the features that could be detected were limited. In a later genetic analysis, a missense DCLRE1C variant was associated with V-gene and J-gene trimming of TCR beta chains, and the association was replicated in an independent cohort.

Library creation used the immunoSEQ multiplex PCR assay. For the multiplex PCR, a mixture combining 60 forward primers for TCR Vbeta segments and 13 reverse primers for TCR Jbeta segments was used. The CDR3 region of rearranged TCR beta genes was amplified from genomic DNA with a multiplex PCR assay. The Illumina HiSeq System was used to sequence the amplified TCR beta libraries as 87-base-pair reads. As for the original processing: In a later analysis, some 80 million unique TCR beta chains were counted across the 500 to 850 repertoires, and roughly 11 million of these chains were shared by at least two donors. Raw reads were error-corrected and collapsed into unique sequences with a nearest-neighbor algorithm that merged closely related sequences to remove PCR and sequencing errors. Alignment of CDR3 sequences to IMGT reference sequences was used to assign V, D and J gene segments. For a sequence to be retained, at least a six-nucleotide match to both a V gene segment and a J gene segment was required. Rearrangements were called productive when the CDR3 lacked stop codons and stayed in frame with V and J; all others were non-productive. Following IMGT convention, CDR3 was defined as the stretch from the second conserved V-encoded cysteine to the conserved J-encoded phenylalanine. In an earlier analysis of around 640 of the donors, sequences lacking an unambiguous match to a single V gene segment were excluded. In an earlier analysis of 587 of the donors, a V segment was called functional when productive rearrangements were above 56.7%, and segregating when the standard deviation between donors exceeded 5%. A statistical classification framework was developed to diagnose cytomegalovirus status using the catalog of TCR beta chain sequences. In a later analysis, TCR nucleotide sequences were compared against IMGT/GENE-DB human TR gene sequences so that V and J genes could be assigned. Using the TCRdist pipeline, a later analysis assigned CDR3 sequences along with most-parsimonious VDJ recombination scenarios. A later analysis defined each TCR beta chain by its CDR3 amino acid sequence plus V-gene family, and excluded reads lacking a unique V-gene family. A later analysis removed several hundred highly shared, low-generation-probability nucleotide sequences to deal with suspected cross-contamination and a sequencing artifact. In a later analysis, a clonal expansion index for each public chain was calculated from normalized within-repertoire ranks of inferred template counts. In a later analysis, generation probabilities were computed with a VDJ recombination model fitted to out-of-frame rearrangements, and the resulting probabilities were checked against IGoR. Hypergeometric tests were used in a later analysis to score TCR-TCR, TCR-HLA and TCR-CMV co-occurrence, with a repertoire-size bias correction applied to the TCR pairs. To estimate false discovery rates, a later analysis permuted the HLA or CMV assignments 20 times. In a later analysis, co-occurring TCRs were grouped with DBSCAN, and TCRdist sequence similarity was added when clustering was performed within HLA-allele-positive subsets. Repertoires with fewer than 30,000 or more than 120,000 public chains, plus five repertoires with anomalous nucleotide sharing, were excluded from co-occurrence clustering. The source is immuneACCESS, and TCRdb retained only in-frame sequences with V and J called. Part of the clones is not carried over; for the studies checked, unresolved V genes explain less than half of this, and the remainder is unexplained. V and J calls and clone size are given by that table; D and trimming were obtained from the DNA. For this sample there are about 93,000 clones; nearly 80% appear just once. The leading ten clones occupy about 3.5% of the sample.

A word on this clone: The clone's antigen remains unknown. Qualities for individual bases were not recorded, and no much larger clone is one base off.

The cohort was made up of about 670 healthy bone marrow donors. At the time of sampling, every cohort member was nominally healthy, though immune exposures that went unrecorded were likely present. The donor tested CMV seronegative, placing the donor among the 300 to 400 seronegative members of the cohort. A peripheral blood sample was collected from each donor, and TCR beta sequencing was performed on peripheral blood mononuclear cells. The Qiagen DNeasy Blood Extraction Kit was used to extract genomic DNA from the blood cell samples. At the junction V is shortened by 5 bases and J by 6 bases; bases outside the gene matches: 5. CDR1 SGHTS and CDR2 YDEGEE were looked up in the germline V gene. CDR3 length: 14 amino acids, cysteine to phenylalanine. CDR3 DNA only is kept here, 42 bases in frame from base 1.

The V gene is TRBV5-8 and the J gene is TRBJ1-5; the central 10 bases match TRBD1. Sequencing was performed on PBMCs. This TCR derives from a woman in her 40s in good health and CMV-seronegative. The nucleotide sequence reads as follows: TGTGCCAGCAGACGGGACAGGGGTGGTCAGCCCCAGCATTTT. Its product reads: CASRRDRGGQPQHF.